These T cell receptor beta chains were read from a single sample in a study of vaccination effects on CD4 cells after COVID-19. Repertoires were generated with immunoSEQ multiplex PCR, while TCRdb's copy carries only in-frame clones and drops some. Altogether 25,000 to 35,000 clones are present, over 70% being singletons, with the ten largest covering about 14%. No antigen is known for these receptors. This specimen consisted of CD4+ T cells from PBMCs cultured with HCoV-229E spike peptides, obtained after COVID-19 vaccination. Every receptor here comes from a human donor who received a COVID-19 vaccine. CDR3s include the opening cysteine and the closing phenylalanine or tryptophan.

j_call	v_call	cdr3_aa
TRBJ2-4	TRBV5-6	CASSTASISKNIQYF
TRBJ1-4	TRBV5-1	CASSGGGLNEKLFF
TRBJ2-1	TRBV25-1	CASSASLGGVNEQFF
TRBJ2-5	TRBV11-2	CASSLVPAGTQYF
TRBJ2-3	TRBV29-1	CGLAGVLTDTQYF
TRBJ1-6	TRBV6-1	CASSDQTGIGSPLHF
TRBJ2-5	TRBV11-2	CASSPGTAQETQYF
TRBJ2-7	TRBV19	CASSNPGDVYEQYF
TRBJ1-1	TRBV4-2	CASSLTIGQGMREAFF
TRBJ1-2	TRBV25-1	CASSDPGGQDYGYTF
TRBJ1-1	TRBV5-1	CASSLGPQDRNTEAFF
TRBJ1-1	TRBV6-5	CASSYSGAGTNEAFF
TRBJ2-7	TRBV6-5	CASSYKGYEQYF